The following is a T cell receptor beta chain sequence with its context. Its antigen is not known. This record belongs to a study of lymphopenia after photon versus proton radiotherapy. General study results and limits: Oligoclonal CD8+ Temra expansion after nadir drove photon patients' diversity drop. Larger post-nadir TCR diversity loss correlated inversely with survival in deceased patients.

The CDR3 length is 15 residues. The V end lost 0 bases, the J end lost 4 bases, and 9 bases lay between the germline ends. Germline V gene lookup returns CDR1 ENHRY and CDR2 SYGVKD. Here immunoSEQ multiplex PCR was the method, and the copy in TCRdb shows in-frame clones only, minus some. The repertoire holds 20,000 to 25,000 clones, with around 85% as singletons. The chain carries TRBV10-3 and TRBJ1-4; unclear D gene. Sequencing used peripheral blood, obtained from a patient treated with photon-based radiotherapy. The TCR was taken from a man aged 55 to 70 with pancreatic cancer. The CDR3 protein is CAISESQGINEKLFF. Written as DNA, the CDR3 is TGTGCCATCAGTGAGTCACAAGGGATTAATGAAAAACTGTTTTTT.